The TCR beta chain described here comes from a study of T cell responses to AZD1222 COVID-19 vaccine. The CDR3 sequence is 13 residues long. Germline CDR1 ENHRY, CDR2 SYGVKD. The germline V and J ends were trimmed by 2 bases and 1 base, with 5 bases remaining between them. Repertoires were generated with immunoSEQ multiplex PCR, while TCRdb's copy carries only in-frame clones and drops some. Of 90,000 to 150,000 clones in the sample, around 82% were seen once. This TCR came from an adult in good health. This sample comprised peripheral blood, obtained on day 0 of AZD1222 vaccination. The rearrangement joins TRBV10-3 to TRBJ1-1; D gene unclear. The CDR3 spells CAISEPGNTEAFF. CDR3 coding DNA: TGTGCCATCAGTGAGCCAGGGAACACTGAAGCTTTCTTT.